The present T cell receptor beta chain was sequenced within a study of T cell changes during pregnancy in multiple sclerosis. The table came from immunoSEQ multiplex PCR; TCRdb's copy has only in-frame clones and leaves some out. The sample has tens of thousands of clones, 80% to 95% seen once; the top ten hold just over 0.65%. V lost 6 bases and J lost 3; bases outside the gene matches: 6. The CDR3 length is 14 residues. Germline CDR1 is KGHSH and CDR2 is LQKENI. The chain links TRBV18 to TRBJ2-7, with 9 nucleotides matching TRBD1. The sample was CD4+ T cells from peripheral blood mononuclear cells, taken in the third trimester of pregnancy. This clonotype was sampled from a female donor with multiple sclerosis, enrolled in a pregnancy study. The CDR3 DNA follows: TGTGCCAGCTCCCCGGGACAGGGCCTCTACGAGCAGTACTTC. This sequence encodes CASSPGQGLYEQYF.